Shown below are 17 T cell receptor beta chains from a single sample sequenced in a study of shared clonotypes between healthy human individuals. Profiling relied on immunoSEQ multiplex PCR, and the TCRdb table lists in-frame clones only, not all of them. Of about 500,000 clones in the sample, about 74% are singletons; the top ten hold around 13%. The specimen sequenced was PBMCs. All receptors derive from a woman aged 40 to 50 in good health. Some clones in this sample may be carry-over from other donors' samples.

The CDR3 DNA reads as TGTGCCAGCAGTAGTACCGGGACAGGGACGGGGGAGCAGTACTTC. Translation: CASSSTGTGTGEQYF. V is TRBV28 and J is TRBJ2-7, with 9 bases aligning to TRBD1. The V and J ends lost 5 bases and 7 bases, in that order; junction bases with no gene match: 12. The CDR3 runs 15 residues. Germline V gene sequence: CDR1 MDHEN, CDR2 SYDVKM.

The rearrangement links TRBV7-9 to TRBJ2-7; 8 bases agree with TRBD2. The CDR3 runs 15 residues. V shed 6 bases and J 4 bases; nucleotides not matched to a gene: 11. Germline loops: CDR1 SEHNR, CDR2 FQNEAQ (reference sequence). DNA for the CDR3: TGTGCCAGCAGTCGGGAGGGGGTCGGGTTTTACGAGCAGTACTTC. Its translation: CASSREGVGFYEQYF. Full variable domain (missing parts from reference TRBV7-9 and TRBJ2-7): DTGVSQNPRHKITKRGQNVTFRCDPISEHNRLYWYRQTLGQGPEFLTYFQNEAQLEKSRLLSDRFSAERPKGSFSTLEIQRTEQGDSAMYLCASSREGVGFYEQYFGPGTRLTVT.

This clone was seen once. The chain carries TRBV19 and TRBJ1-3, with unresolved D. The CDR3 is 12 residues long. Looked up from germline, CDR1 is LNHDA and CDR2 is SQIVND (reference sequence). Trimming shortened V by 7 bases and J by 6 bases, and 10 bases separated the two germline ends. The CDR3 DNA follows: TGTGCCAGTACCAAGACGGAAAACACCATATATTTT. As protein: CASTKTENTIYF.

This clone was observed once. A much more abundant neighbour one base away suggests this may be a read error. The identical CDR3 is also encoded by other nucleotide sequences in the sample. V and J are TRBV5-1 and TRBJ1-3; D might be TRBD1 (5 bases). Germline values: CDR1 SGHRS, CDR2 YFSETQ. The CDR3 covers 16 residues. As DNA, the CDR3 is TGCGCCAGACCCCCCGGGGGGGGATATGACGGAAATACCATATATTTT. This translates into CARPPGGGYDGNTIYF.

CDR3: CASSENRDYGYTF. The CDR3 nucleotides read TGTGCCAGCAGTGAAAACAGGGACTATGGCTACACCTTC. The chain joins TRBV2 to TRBJ1-2, with a possible D match to TRBD1 (6 bases). Trimming took off 2 bases at V and 3 bases at J, with 7 bases between the two ends. The CDR3 spans 13 residues. Germline assignment: CDR1 SNHLY and CDR2 FYNNEI.

Points on this clone: A far larger clone is only one base removed, so a read error is likely. J is TRBJ2-1 and V is TRBV4-3; TRBD1 might be the D (6 bases). The germline gives CDR1 LGHNA, CDR2 YSLEER. The CDR3 runs to 14 residues. V dropped 4 bases and J dropped 5 bases, with 12 bases sitting between them. This CDR3 is CASSLGPGDNEQFF. The CDR3 DNA follows: TGCGCCAGCAGCCTAGGACCAGGGGACAATGAGCAGTTCTTC.

About this clone itself: One base away lies a much larger clone, so this may be a sequencing read error. The same CDR3 is also encoded by other DNA sequences in this sample. The genes are TRBV5-4 and TRBJ2-3; TRBD2 matches at 7 bases. The CDR3 has 16 amino acids. With 4 bases clipped from V and 2 bases from J, the junction kept 10 bases outside the gene matches. Germline lookup yields CDR1 SGHNT and CDR2 YYREEE (reference sequence). The CDR3 sequence: CASSTEAGQVTDTQYF. The CDR3 DNA follows: TGTGCCAGCAGCACCGAAGCGGGGCAAGTCACAGATACGCAGTATTTT.

The CDR3 protein is CASSQAGTETQYF. CDR3 DNA sequence: TGCGCCAGCAGCCAAGCAGGGACGGAGACCCAGTACTTC. The rearrangement joins TRBV4-1 to TRBJ2-5; D is tentatively TRBD1 or TRBD2 (5 bases each). Trimming removed 1 base from V and 5 bases from J, with 8 bases in between. The CDR3 extends over 13 amino acids. The germline CDR1 and CDR2 sequences are MGHRA and YSYEKL.

This clone was recorded only once. With a far larger clone one base away, a read error is the likely cause. The chain employs TRBV29-1 and TRBJ1-3; TRBD1 might be the D (5 bases). This CDR3 comprises 14 residues. The germline V gene has CDR1 SQVTM and CDR2 ANQGSEA. The CDR3 coding sequence is TGCAACGTTAATGTTGGGGGGACGGGAAACACCATATATTTT. Residues: CNVNVGGTGNTIYF.

This clone was seen a single time. V gene TRBV7-6 combines with J gene TRBJ2-7, with 8 bases that match TRBD2. Germline CDR1 reads SGHVS; CDR2 reads FNYEAQ. V shed 1 base and J 2 bases; nucleotides not matched to a gene: 4. CDR3 length equals 15 residues. CDR3 DNA: TGTGCCAGCAGCTTAGGGGTAGCGGGAACCTACGAGCAGTACTTC. This sequence encodes CASSLGVAGTYEQYF.

With respect to this clone: A junction boundary mismatches the germline segment, possibly from a read error. V and J are TRBV28 and TRBJ1-2; D not certain. This CDR3 region has 13 residues. Per the germline V gene, CDR1 is MDHEN and CDR2 is SYDVKM. For the CDR3, the DNA is TGTGCCAGCAGGCGAGTGAACCCGTATGGCTGCACCTTC. As protein: CASRRVNPYGCTF.

The CDR3 sequence is CASSLAGNTIYF. The CDR3 coding sequence is TGTGCCAGCAGCTTAGCTGGAAACACCATATATTTT. The genes are TRBV7-6 and TRBJ1-3; D unresolved. Between the trimmed V and J ends, which lost 0 bases and 3 bases, there was a span of 0 bases. This CDR3 contains 12 residues. The germline gives CDR1 SGHVS, CDR2 FNYEAQ. The variable domain in full, with the rest retrieved from reference TRBV7-6 and TRBJ1-3, is GAGVSQSPRYKVTKRGQDVALRCDPISGHVSLYWYRQALGQGPEFLTYFNYEAQQDKSGLPNDRFSAERPEGSISTLTIQRTEQRDSAMYRCASSLAGNTIYFGEGSWLTVV.

This chain links TRBV28 with TRBJ2-2, with D perhaps matching TRBD1 (6 bases). V dropped 6 bases and J dropped 4 bases, with 12 bases sitting between them. The CDR3 runs 14 residues. Germline CDR1 is MDHEN and CDR2 is SYDVKM. CDR3 sequence: CASRIQGGTGELFF. The CDR3 DNA reads as TGTGCCAGCAGGATACAGGGTGGCACCGGGGAGCTGTTTTTT.

Note on this clone: A far larger clone is one base from this, pointing to a likely read error. The same CDR3 can be traced to other DNA sequences in this sample. The chain joins TRBV4-1 to TRBJ2-7, with 9 nucleotides matching TRBD2. CDR3 length equals 16 residues. Trimming cost V 4 bases and J 4 bases; bases outside gene matches: 11. Per the germline V gene, CDR1 is MGHRA and CDR2 is YSYEKL. CDR3 sequence reads: CASSPRLAGFNYEQYF. The CDR3 DNA reads as TGCGCCAGCAGCCCTAGGCTAGCGGGGTTCAATTACGAGCAGTACTTC.

The chain combines TRBV7-3 with TRBJ2-3; 7 nucleotides match TRBD1. V lost 4 bases, J lost 3 bases, and 4 bases stayed unmatched. The germline V gene encodes CDR1 SGHTA and CDR2 FQGTGA. The CDR3 is made up of 14 amino acids. CDR3: CASSSKQGTDTQYF. For the CDR3, the DNA is TGTGCCAGCAGCTCTAAACAGGGGACAGATACGCAGTATTTT.

This chain connects TRBV9 to TRBJ2-1, with TRBD2 matching 13 bases. Germline V gene data show CDR1 as SGDLS and CDR2 as YYNGEE. The CDR3 sequence is 16 residues long. Trimming at V came to 3 bases and at J to 7 bases, leaving 7 bases not matched to a gene. CDR3 region: CASSGKLAGGPNEQFF. The CDR3 DNA is TGTGCCAGCAGCGGAAAACTAGCGGGAGGGCCTAATGAGCAGTTCTTC.

This clone was seen many times. V is TRBV5-1 and J is TRBJ2-7, with TRBD2 matching 9 bases. The J segment lost 2 bases and the V segment lost 7 bases, leaving 7 bases of the junction unmatched. Germline CDR1 SGHRS, CDR2 YFSETQ. The CDR3 extends over 14 amino acids. The DNA of the CDR3 is TGCGCCAGCGCTCCAGGCGGGAGGGCCTACGAGCAGTACTTC. Translating gives CASAPGGRAYEQYF. Full variable domain (missing parts from reference TRBV5-1 and TRBJ2-7): KAGVTQTPRYLIKTRGQQVTLSCSPISGHRSVSWYQQTPGQGLQFLFEYFSETQRNKGNFPGRFSGRQFSNSRSEMNVSTLELGDSALYLCASAPGGRAYEQYFGPGTRLTVT.